This TCR beta chain was recorded in a study of blood T cells in healthy people across ages. Note on this clonotype: The antigen remains unidentified.

The junction had 6 bases not matched to a gene; V was cut back by 5 bases and J by 6 bases. Germline V CDR1 and CDR2: MNHEY, SVGAGI. The CDR3 is 14 residues long. A second PCR of roughly 7 to 11 cycles used a sample-barcoded 5' primer and a J-beta primer mix. The template-switch adaptor, which had 12 random nucleotides, put a tag on each cDNA molecule. MiXCR, applied by TCRdb to the 5' RACE reads, yields one record per CDR3 protein. This sample has about 830,000 distinct CDR3 sequences, with about 59% found just once. Points from the study as a whole: Strongly correlated with naive T cell percentage was TCR beta diversity. PBMC samples, being unsorted, prevented any conclusive comparison of naive and antigen-experienced cells. Older age coincided with a roughly linear decline in TCR beta diversity per million T cells.

The sequencing sample was made of blood. The receptor's source is a young man in good health. This rearrangement joins TRBV6-5 to TRBJ2-3; 9 bases are shared with TRBD2. CDR3 loop: CASSHRTSADTQYF. The CDR3 DNA sequence: TGTGCCAGCAGTCACAGGACTAGCGCGGATACGCAGTATTTT.